The 10 T cell receptor beta chains listed next were all sequenced from one sample in a study of blood T cell repertoires in COVID-19. Generated by immunoSEQ multiplex PCR, the TCRdb table keeps only in-frame clones and is missing some. The sample includes about 120,000 clones, approximately 74% of them seen just once. Sequencing used peripheral blood. The receptors derive from a man aged 55 to 70 with acute or convalescent COVID-19.

The chain uses TRBV19 and TRBJ1-2, with 10 bases that match TRBD1. Germline CDR1 reads LNHDA; CDR2 reads SQIVND (reference sequence). V gave up 10 bases and J gave up 8 bases; unmatched junction bases: 10. This CDR3 contains 13 residues. CDR3: CATRSGTGDGYTF. The DNA of the CDR3 is TGTGCCACCCGATCCGGGACAGGGGACGGCTACACCTTC.

The chain has TRBV28 and TRBJ1-2; 7 nucleotides line up with TRBD1. The CDR3 is 17 residues long. J lost 0 bases, V lost 4 bases, and 11 bases had no gene match. Germline V gene lookup returns CDR1 MDHEN and CDR2 SYDVKM. This chain's CDR3 is CASSSPGTDRTNYGYTF. The DNA for the CDR3 is TGTGCCAGCAGTTCCCCCGGGACAGACCGAACTAACTATGGCTACACCTTC.

The rearrangement links TRBV2 to TRBJ1-3; D not resolved. Germline V lookup: CDR1 SNHLY, CDR2 FYNNEI. V gave up 7 bases and J gave up 4 bases, with 14 bases separating them. The CDR3 consists of 14 residues. Here the CDR3 reads CASNINSVGNTIYF. The CDR3 DNA reads TGTGCCAGCAATATTAACTCGGTGGGAAACACCATATATTTT.

The V call is TRBV7-2, the J call TRBJ1-1; D is uncertain. CDR1 is SGHTA and CDR2 is FQGNSA in the germline V gene. The CDR3 runs to 14 residues. Trimming removed 3 bases from V and 1 base from J, with 9 bases in between. The CDR3 region is CASSFNSRNTEAFF. In nucleotides, the CDR3 is TGTGCCAGCAGCTTCAACAGTAGGAACACTGAAGCTTTCTTT.

This clone has more than one count but fewer than ten. This chain connects TRBV24-1 to TRBJ2-5; 7 bases are shared with TRBD1. Germline assignment: CDR1 KGHDR and CDR2 SFDVKD. The CDR3 loop spans 14 amino acids. The V and J ends lost 5 bases and 2 bases, in that order; junction bases with no gene match: 4. The CDR3 region has the DNA TGTGCCACCAGTGCAGGGGGAATACAAGAGACCCAGTACTTC. The encoded protein is CATSAGGIQETQYF.

In its sample, this clone was seen once. This sequence joins TRBV18 and TRBJ2-3, with D unclear. Trimming removed 0 bases from V and 5 bases from J, with 12 bases in between. The germline gives CDR1 KGHSH, CDR2 LQKENI. The CDR3 spans 15 residues. The CDR3 nucleotides are TGTGCCAGCTCACCACCCGGGTTAGTAGGAGATACGCAGTATTTT. Translation gives CASSPPGLVGDTQYF.

The CDR3 nucleotides are TGTGCCAGCAGCGTAGTGCAGGGAGGAACCGGGGAGCTGTTTTTT. It specifies CASSVVQGGTGELFF. The rearrangement links TRBV9 to TRBJ2-2; tentative D call: TRBD2 (6 bases). V lost 0 bases and J lost 5, with 11 bases in between. CDR3 size: 15 residues. CDR1 and CDR2 from the germline V gene are SGDLS and YYNGEE.

The gene calls are TRBV19 and TRBJ2-1, with D possibly matching TRBD2 (6 bases). The germline V gene has CDR1 LNHDA and CDR2 SQIVND (reference sequence). Trimming took 3 bases from V and 3 from J, leaving 12 bases between them. CDR3 size: 15 residues. CDR3 coding DNA: TGTGCCAGTAGTATCTGGAGTAGCGGCTACAATGAGCAGTTCTTC. It codes for CASSIWSSGYNEQFF.

This chain uses TRBV6-5 with TRBJ1-1; 9 bases map to TRBD1. V was pared by 6 bases and J by 7 bases, with 9 bases of the junction left unmatched. The germline CDR1 and CDR2 sequences are MNHEY and SVGAGI. The CDR3 extends over 14 amino acids. The CDR3 nucleotides read TGTGCCAGCAGCAAACAGGGGGCGTACGGTGAAGCTTTCTTT. Amino acids: CASSKQGAYGEAFF.

This clone occurred a few times. The chain couples TRBV4-1 to TRBJ1-5, with 11 bases aligning to TRBD1. From germline, CDR1 is MGHRA and CDR2 YSYEKL. The ends lost 6 bases at V and 6 bases at J; junction bases unmatched: 4. This CDR3 is built from 14 residues. CDR3 coding DNA: TGCGCCAGCAGAGGACAGGGGGCAGGTCAGCCCCAGCATTTT. Translation: CASRGQGAGQPQHF.